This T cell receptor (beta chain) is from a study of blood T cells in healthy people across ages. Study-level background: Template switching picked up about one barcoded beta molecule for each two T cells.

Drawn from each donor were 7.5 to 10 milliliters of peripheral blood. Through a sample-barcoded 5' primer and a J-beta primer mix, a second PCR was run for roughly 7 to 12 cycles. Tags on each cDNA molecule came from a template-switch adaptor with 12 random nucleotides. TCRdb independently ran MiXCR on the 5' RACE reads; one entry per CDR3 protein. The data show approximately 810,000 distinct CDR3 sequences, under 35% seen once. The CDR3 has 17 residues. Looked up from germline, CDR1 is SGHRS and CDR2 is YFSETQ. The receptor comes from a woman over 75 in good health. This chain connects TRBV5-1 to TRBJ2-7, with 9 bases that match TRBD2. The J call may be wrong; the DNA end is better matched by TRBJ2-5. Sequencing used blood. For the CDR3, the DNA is TGCGCCAGCAGCTTGCCGGCTAGCGGGGAGTTAAAAGAGACCCAGTACTTC. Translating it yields CASSLPASGELKETQYF.